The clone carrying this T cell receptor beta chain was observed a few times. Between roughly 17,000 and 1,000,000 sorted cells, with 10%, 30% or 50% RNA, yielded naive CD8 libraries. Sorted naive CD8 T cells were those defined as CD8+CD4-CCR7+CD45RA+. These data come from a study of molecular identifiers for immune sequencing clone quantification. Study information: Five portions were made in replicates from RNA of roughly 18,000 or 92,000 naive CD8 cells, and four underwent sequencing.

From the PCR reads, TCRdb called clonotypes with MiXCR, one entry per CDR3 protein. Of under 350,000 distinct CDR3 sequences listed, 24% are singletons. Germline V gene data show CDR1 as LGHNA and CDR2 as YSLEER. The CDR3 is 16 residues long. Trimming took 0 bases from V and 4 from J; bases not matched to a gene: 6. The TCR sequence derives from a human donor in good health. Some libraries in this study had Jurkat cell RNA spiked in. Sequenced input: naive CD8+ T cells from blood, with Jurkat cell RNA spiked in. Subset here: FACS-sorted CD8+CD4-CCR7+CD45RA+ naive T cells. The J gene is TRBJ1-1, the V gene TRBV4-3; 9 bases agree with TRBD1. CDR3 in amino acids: CASSQEWTGDRTEAFF. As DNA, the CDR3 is TGCGCCAGCAGCCAAGAGTGGACAGGGGATCGCACTGAAGCTTTCTTT.